The sequence of this TCR beta chain was determined in a study of T-cell memory formation after mild COVID-19 (dated by TCRdb to the early 2020s). Study-wide context: TCR sequence clusters from the two donors were found to be largely donor specific. Longitudinal TCRalpha and TCRbeta repertoire sequencing tracked T-cell clones expanding and contracting after mild COVID-19 in a couple of donors. Two young, previously healthy adult volunteers made up the cohort, one male and one female. General conclusions and limits of the study: Contracting CD4+ clones were located mainly in the CM and EM memory subsets, whereas CD8+ clones were found to be enriched in EMRA. The second-wave clones that peaked on day 37 were not confirmed to be SARS-CoV-2 specific. Clones contracting from day 15 to 85 had balanced CD4/CD8 phenotypes, while a second wave expanding from day 15 to 37 was biased towards CD4+. The study included only a couple of mild cases, and larger cohorts that include severe cases with pre-infection samples were judged to be necessary. Some responding clones were found in pre-infection memory, which suggests that pre-existing cross-reactive memory T cells took part in the SARS-CoV-2 response.

Ficoll-Paque density gradient centrifugation was the method used to isolate PBMCs. As concerns this clonotype: Its target antigen remains unknown. No per-base quality is available; no much larger clone lies one base away.

Sequenced using an Illumina NovaSeq 6000. TCRalpha and TCRbeta cDNA libraries were built by 5'RACE with constant-segment primers, adding sample barcodes and unique molecular identifiers. RNA was extracted from every sample with Trizol reagent. Libraries were amplified in two PCR steps, with a second sample barcode and Illumina TruSeq adapters added in the second step. Libraries were sequenced on an Illumina NovaSeq with 2 x 150 bp paired-end reads. The original methods were these. The reads were demultiplexed and collapsed into UMI-guided consensus sequences using migec v1.2.7. Using mixcr v2.1.11, the UMI consensuses were aligned to TRA and TRB V and J templates and assembled into clonotypes. A clonotype was counted as expanded or contracted only if both edgeR and NoisET called the change significant, with noise models trained on biological replicates. For edgeR calls, a false discovery rate-adjusted p below 0.01 and a log2 fold-change threshold of 1 were applied. As an exploratory analysis of dynamics, max-normalized trajectories of the 1000 most abundant clonotypes were examined by PCA with hierarchical clustering. Separately sequenced CD4+ and CD8+ repertoires were used to assign a CD4 or CD8 phenotype to each responding clone. TCRdb trimmed public reads at Q25 via fastp, called clones via MiXCR and kept in-frame beta chains. Every distinct CDR3 protein forms one entry, paired with its most common genes and DNA. The V and J calls follow TCRdb's processing rather than the paper's. This sample lists fewer than 700,000 distinct CDR3 sequences; roughly 20% were detected once. The leading ten clones occupy around 8.4% of the sample.

V loses 10 bases, J loses 0 bases, and the germline ends lie 15 bases apart. Measured from the cysteine to the phenylalanine, the CDR3 is 14 residues long. The sequence is cut down to CDR3 DNA, 42 bases in frame from base 1. In the germline V gene (reference sequence), CDR1 corresponds to SEHNR and CDR2 to FQNEAQ. The rearranged chain carries TRBV7-9 and TRBJ1-1, with no reliable assignment of the D segment. Sequenced sample: PBMCs or a T cell subset sorted from them (not recorded which). The sequence was obtained from an adult woman who had mild COVID-19 (a few samples of this study predate the infection). The sample titles of this study are shuffled in the database, so cell type and time point are left out; the donor was told from shared clones. The sequenced DNA is TGTGCCACCCATGTGAGCCACCTGAACACTGAAGCTTTCTTT. It translates as CATHVSHLNTEAFF.